Presented here are 27 T cell receptor beta chains from one specimen sequenced in a study of blood T cell repertoires in COVID-19. The method was immunoSEQ multiplex PCR; TCRdb's version includes in-frame clones alone and lacks a portion of them. The profile shows about 130,000 clones, around 70% of them singletons. The sequencing sample was made of peripheral blood. These receptors originate from a man older than 75 with COVID-19, enrolled during active disease.

This clone has more than one count but fewer than ten. At one of its ends the junction is not consistent with the germline gene, which may arise from a read error. The chain has TRBV12-3 or TRBV12-4 and TRBJ1-5; D gene unclear. This CDR3 has 12 residues. The CDR3 sequence is CASRLGSQPQHF. CDR3 sequence (DNA): TGTGCCAGCAGGTTAGGGAGCCAGCCCCAGCATTTT.

This sequence joins TRBV6-2 or TRBV6-3 and TRBJ1-5; D remains ambiguous. Germline lookup yields CDR1 MNHEY and CDR2 SVGEGT. The CDR3 spans 15 residues. The V and J ends lost 4 bases and 1 base respectively, with 11 bases between them. CDR3 loop: CASSSGRGSNQPQHF. The CDR3 nucleotides read TGTGCCAGCAGTTCCGGCCGAGGGAGCAATCAGCCCCAGCATTTT.

The rearrangement uses TRBV12-3 or TRBV12-4 and TRBJ2-7, with 10 bases identical to TRBD1. The CDR3 covers 12 residues. V dropped 6 bases and J dropped 6; count of bases not matched to a gene: 2. The CDR3 sequence: CASSDRGREQYF. CDR3 nucleotide sequence: TGTGCCAGCAGCGACAGGGGGCGCGAGCAGTACTTC.

The V gene is TRBV5-5, the J gene TRBJ2-1, with 9 bases that match TRBD1. CDR3 length equals 14 residues. Germline V gives CDR1 SGHKS, CDR2 YYEKEE (reference sequence). V dropped 5 bases and J dropped 7; count of bases not matched to a gene: 7. The CDR3 sequence: CASSLTGGANEQFF. Written as DNA, the CDR3 is TGTGCCAGCAGTTTGACAGGGGGTGCGAATGAGCAGTTCTTC. Using reference TRBV5-5 and TRBJ2-1 for the parts outside the CDR3, the full variable domain is DAGVTQSPTHLIKTRGQQVTLRCSPISGHKSVSWYQQVLGQGPQFIFQYYEKEERGRGNFPDRFSARQFPNYSSELNVNALLLGDSALYLCASSLTGGANEQFFGPGTRLTVL.

The rearrangement joins TRBV30 to TRBJ1-6; D might be TRBD1 (6 bases). Germline CDR1 is GTSNPN and CDR2 is SVGIG (reference sequence). V lost 5 bases to trimming and J lost 6 bases, with 11 bases between them. This CDR3 spans 13 amino acids. The chain's CDR3 is CAWGWTANSPLHF. The CDR3 nucleotides read TGTGCCTGGGGCTGGACAGCTAATTCACCCCTCCACTTT. Supplemented by reference TRBV30 and TRBJ1-6, the full variable domain reads SQTIHQWPATLVQPVGSPLSLECTVEGTSNPNLYWYRQAAGRGLQLLFYSVGIGQISSEVPQNLSASRPQDRQFILSSKKLLLSDSGFYLCAWGWTANSPLHFGNGTRLTVT.

V is TRBV28 and J is TRBJ2-3; 9 positions match TRBD2. CDR3 size: 19 residues. Germline V gene data show CDR1 as MDHEN and CDR2 as SYDVKM. The trim removed 4 bases at V and 6 bases at J, leaving 20 bases unmatched. This CDR3 reads CASSSLSLSGSDGWDTQYF. CDR3 bases: TGTGCCAGCAGTTCGCTATCACTTAGCGGGAGCGACGGTTGGGATACGCAGTATTTT.

The chain uses TRBV28 and TRBJ1-2; 11 bases map to TRBD1. Germline CDR1 and CDR2: MDHEN and SYDVKM. V lost 4 bases and J lost 8; bases outside the gene matches: 9. This CDR3 is 15 amino acids long. CDR3 protein: CASSSHGQGAGGYTF. CDR3 in DNA: TGTGCCAGCAGTTCGCACGGACAGGGGGCGGGAGGCTACACCTTC.

Written as DNA, the CDR3 is TGTGCCATCGGACAGGGTAATACAGATACGCAGTATTTT. The encoded protein is CAIGQGNTDTQYF. The rearrangement links TRBV7-2 to TRBJ2-3, with 8 bases that match TRBD1. The CDR3 is 13 amino acids. Germline V gene sequence: CDR1 SGHTA, CDR2 FQGNSA. J lost 3 bases, V lost 10 bases, and 6 bases had no gene match.

This clone has only a few counts. V usage is TRBV7-9 and J usage is TRBJ2-5; D ambiguous. V lost 1 base, J lost 4 bases, and 4 bases lay in between. Germline CDR1 SEHNR, CDR2 FQNEAQ (reference sequence). The CDR3 covers 12 residues. CDR3 sequence reads: CASSLERETQYF. The DNA of the CDR3 is TGTGCCAGCAGCTTAGAGCGAGAGACCCAGTACTTC. Using reference TRBV7-9 and TRBJ2-5 for the parts outside the CDR3, the full variable domain is DTGVSQNPRHKITKRGQNVTFRCDPISEHNRLYWYRQTLGQGPEFLTYFQNEAQLEKSRLLSDRFSAERPKGSFSTLEIQRTEQGDSAMYLCASSLERETQYFGPGTRLLVL.

The rearrangement joins TRBV6-6 to TRBJ1-3; 7 bases agree with TRBD1. The CDR3 runs to 14 residues. CDR1 and CDR2 (germline): MNHNY, SVGAGI (reference sequence). V was clipped by 6 bases and J by 6 bases; unmatched bases: 8. CDR3 residues: CASRKDRRENTIYF. The CDR3 DNA sequence: TGTGCCAGCAGAAAGGACAGGCGCGAAAACACCATATATTTT.

The V gene is TRBV18, the J gene TRBJ1-4, with 7 bases identical to TRBD1. The CDR3 spans 17 residues. Germline trimming cut 0 bases from V and 0 bases from J; bases unmatched to any gene: 4. Germline CDR1 KGHSH, CDR2 LQKENI. The CDR3, as DNA: TGTGCCAGCTCACCACCGTACAGGGGCGCAACTAATGAAAAACTGTTTTTT. Translation: CASSPPYRGATNEKLFF.

The V and J genes are TRBV25-1 and TRBJ2-6; the D gene is possibly TRBD2 (5 bases). Trimming took off 4 bases at V and 11 bases at J, with 9 bases between the two ends. Germline V gene lookup returns CDR1 MGHDK and CDR2 SYGVNS. This CDR3 has 12 residues. The CDR3 spells CASSVGSDVLTF. The CDR3 DNA is TGTGCCAGCAGTGTAGGGAGCGACGTCCTGACTTTC.

The chain is built from TRBV6-5 and TRBJ2-7, with D tentatively TRBD1 (6 bases). Germline V gene sequence: CDR1 MNHEY, CDR2 SVGAGI. Trimming cost V 6 bases and J 9 bases, with 15 bases left between them. This CDR3 is 12 amino acids long. CDR3 protein: CASRLQGPGQYF. DNA of the CDR3: TGTGCCAGCAGATTACAGGGACCGGGGCAGTACTTC.

V usage is TRBV6-6 and J usage is TRBJ1-6; D gene unclear. The germline V gene has CDR1 MNHNY and CDR2 SVGAGI (reference sequence). V lost 7 bases to trimming and J lost 0 bases, with 13 bases between them. The CDR3 is 16 amino acids. In nucleotides, the CDR3 is TGTGCCAGCATCGTGGGCCCACACTCCTATAATTCACCCCTCCACTTT. Encoded protein: CASIVGPHSYNSPLHF.

The V gene is TRBV6-5, the J gene TRBJ2-7, with D maybe TRBD2 (6 bases). Looked up from germline, CDR1 is MNHEY and CDR2 is SVGAGI. The CDR3 sequence is 14 residues long. V was trimmed by 7 bases and J by 3 bases, leaving 16 bases between them. The CDR3 bases are TGTGCCAGCACCTGGGGGGACTTAAGCTACGAGCAGTACTTC. Translated, it gives CASTWGDLSYEQYF.

This chain's CDR3 is CASSVPRGGNEKLFF. The CDR3 DNA sequence: TGTGCCAGCAGTGTCCCGAGAGGGGGAAATGAAAAACTGTTTTTT. The rearrangement uses TRBV28 and TRBJ1-4, with a tentative D call TRBD1 (6 bases). This CDR3 spans 15 amino acids. Trimming took 5 bases from V and 5 from J, leaving 15 bases between them. Germline loops: CDR1 MDHEN, CDR2 SYDVKM.

This chain links TRBV28 with TRBJ2-7, with 12 bases identical to TRBD2. V shed 2 bases, J shed 6 bases, and the junction held 5 bases outside the gene matches. This CDR3 region has 15 residues. Germline V gene data show CDR1 as MDHEN and CDR2 as SYDVKM. CDR3 in DNA: TGTGCCAGCAGTTTAATTCCTAGCGGGAGGGTCGAGCAGTACTTC. As protein: CASSLIPSGRVEQYF.

The chain has TRBV5-4 and TRBJ1-3, with D hard to call. This CDR3 contains 17 residues. Germline assignment: CDR1 SGHNT and CDR2 YYREEE (reference sequence). The germline V and J ends were trimmed by 0 bases and 4 bases, with 17 bases remaining between them. Here the CDR3 reads CASSLGQSGLGGNTIYF. The CDR3 nucleotides read TGTGCCAGCAGCTTGGGACAAAGCGGCCTGGGCGGAAACACCATATATTTT. Looking up the rest from reference TRBV5-4 and TRBJ1-3 gives the full variable domain: ETGVTQSPTHLIKTRGQQVTLRCSSQSGHNTVSWYQQALGQGPQFIFQYYREEENGRGNFPPRFSGLQFPNYSSELNVNALELDDSALYLCASSLGQSGLGGNTIYFGEGSWLTVV.

The chain links TRBV4-2 to TRBJ2-3, with 11 bases aligning to TRBD2. Germline loops: CDR1 LGHNA, CDR2 YNFKEQ. V dropped 3 bases and J dropped 2; count of bases not matched to a gene: 10. The CDR3 totals 18 residues. This CDR3 is CASSQEPGTSGYTDTQYF. The CDR3 DNA sequence: TGTGCCAGCAGCCAGGAGCCCGGGACTAGCGGTTACACAGATACGCAGTATTTT.

V is TRBV2 and J is TRBJ1-3, with unresolved D. V was cut by 10 bases and J by 2 bases, with 15 bases left in between. Germline CDR1 reads SNHLY; CDR2 reads FYNNEI. This CDR3 is 14 amino acids long. The CDR3 protein is CATDGRITGNTIYF. The CDR3, as DNA: TGTGCCACCGACGGGAGAATCACTGGAAACACCATATATTTT.

The rearrangement links TRBV14 to TRBJ1-5, with D possibly matching TRBD1 (6 bases). This CDR3 comprises 18 residues. The V end lost 5 bases, the J end lost 0 bases, and 20 bases lay between the germline ends. Looked up from germline, CDR1 is SGHDN and CDR2 is FVKESK. The CDR3 sequence: CASSLFPRDTFSNQPQHF. The CDR3 nucleotides are TGTGCCAGCAGCTTATTCCCCCGGGACACATTTAGCAATCAGCCCCAGCATTTT.

This chain connects TRBV18 to TRBJ1-1; perhaps TRBD1 as D (5 bases). This CDR3 comprises 15 residues. Trimming stripped 2 bases from V and 4 bases from J, with 14 bases between. CDR1 is KGHSH, CDR2 LQKENI, per germline. CDR3 nucleotide sequence: TGTGCCAGCTCACCAGGGGGGGAACGTGGCACTGAAGCTTTCTTT. As protein: CASSPGGERGTEAFF.

This clone has just one count. The V call is TRBV6-5, the J call TRBJ2-7; 7 bases map to TRBD2. CDR1 is MNHEY, CDR2 SVGAGI, per germline. This CDR3 has 15 amino acids. V lost 2 bases and J lost 2; bases outside the gene matches: 6. The CDR3 protein is CASSYTAGVPYEQYF. In DNA, the CDR3 is TGTGCCAGCAGTTACACCGCGGGAGTCCCCTACGAGCAGTACTTC.

CDR3 loop: CASRVYGGGGTYEQYF. CDR3 coding DNA: TGTGCCAGCAGGGTTTACGGGGGGGGAGGCACCTACGAGCAGTACTTC. The chain links TRBV28 to TRBJ2-7, with 8 bases identical to TRBD2. This CDR3 has 16 residues. V lost 6 bases, J lost 2 bases, and 12 bases stayed unmatched. From germline, CDR1 is MDHEN and CDR2 SYDVKM.

This clone was found a few times. This sequence joins TRBV27 and TRBJ2-5, with 10 bases that match TRBD1. The CDR3 has 15 residues. Trimming at V came to 6 bases and at J to 4 bases, leaving 8 bases not matched to a gene. The germline V gene encodes CDR1 MNHEY and CDR2 SMNVEV (reference sequence). For the CDR3, the DNA is TGTGCCAGCAGGACGACAGGGGGCTTAGGAGAGACCCAGTACTTC. This encodes CASRTTGGLGETQYF.

The gene calls are TRBV5-1 and TRBJ2-7; 10 bases fit TRBD1. Unmatched junction bases numbered 9, after V lost 4 bases and J lost 5 bases. Per the germline V gene, CDR1 is SGHRS and CDR2 is YFSETQ. The CDR3 runs 15 residues. In nucleotides, the CDR3 is TGCGCCAGCAGCAGAGCCGGGACAGGGGTCAACGAGCAGTACTTC. It translates to CASSRAGTGVNEQYF.

This clone was found once. The rearrangement links TRBV6-4 to TRBJ2-1; 7 nucleotides agree with TRBD1. There are 16 residues in the CDR3. V gave up 10 bases and J gave up 3 bases; unmatched junction bases: 15. The germline V gene has CDR1 MRHNA and CDR2 SNTAGT. CDR3 sequence: CAIAEHRGSNYNEQFF. DNA for the CDR3: TGTGCCATCGCCGAGCACAGGGGATCAAACTACAATGAGCAGTTCTTC.